This T cell receptor (beta chain) was recorded in a study of shared clonotypes between healthy human individuals. Study in general: Per donor, CD8 memory used one plate, CD8 naive used two, CD4 memory used three and CD4 naive used three. General study results and limits: Clonotypes shared by all four donors outscored non-shared clonotypes in generation probability. Rarefaction exposed incomplete sorted-subset sequencing despite large depth.

Worth noting for this clone: Its antigen remains unknown.

It was CD45RO-negative cells, positively selected for CCR7, that made up naive CD8 cells, with terminally differentiated effector memory CD45RA+ cells excluded. The healthy adult donors were HIV-negative and reported no recent acute infections or vaccinations. TCRdb's copy holds only in-frame clones and misses some; the assay was immunoSEQ multiplex PCR. This table has some 2.1 million clones, roughly 95% appearing once. Sequencing used naive CD8+ T cells sorted from blood. The receptor was derived from a man between 18 and 29 years old in good health.

The CDR3 DNA is TGTGCCAGCAGCCCCGCAGGCGATAATTCACCCCTCCACTTT. Its translation is CASSPAGDNSPLHF. The chain recombines TRBV6-5 with TRBJ1-6; D uncertain. V gave up 6 bases and J gave up 5 bases, with 11 bases separating them. CDR1 is MNHEY, CDR2 SVGAGI, per germline. The CDR3 runs to 14 residues.